This passage covers 3 T cell receptor beta chains from one sample sequenced in a study of regulatory T cells in long-lasting Graves disease. Time point of the sample: persistent/refractory GD, antithyroid drugs over 5 years with positive TRAb. There was RNA extracted from PBMCs, and the TCR library was made from it. Both iRepertoire HTBI primers and Arm-PCR of CDR3 regions were used to build the TCR beta libraries. TCRdb passed the multiplex PCR reads through MiXCR, listing each CDR3 protein once. In the table there are 700,000 or so distinct CDR3 sequences, approximately 31% of which are singletons. The material was peripheral blood mononuclear cells (PBMCs), obtained when the disease was refractory, from a patient treated with antithyroid drugs. These receptor sequences come from a female donor with Graves disease.

This clonotype was picked up a small number of times. The chain combines TRBV29-1 with TRBJ2-6; tentatively, D is TRBD1 or TRBD2 (5 bases each). With 3 bases removed from V and 2 bases from J, the gap between germline ends came to 8 bases. This CDR3 spans 14 amino acids. The germline CDR1 and CDR2 sequences are SQVTM and ANQGSEA. The CDR3 spells CSVEGEPGANVLTF. CDR3 nucleotide sequence: TGCAGCGTTGAGGGGGAGCCTGGGGCCAACGTCCTGACTTTC.

The CDR3 sequence: CASSYSSTGVNSPLHF. Written as DNA, the CDR3 is TGTGCCAGCAGTTACTCGTCGACAGGGGTGAATTCACCCCTCCACTTT. The chain employs TRBV6-5 and TRBJ1-6; the match to TRBD1 covers 8 bases. After removal of 0 bases from V and 7 bases from J, the junction contained 5 bases not matched to a gene. Germline CDR1 MNHEY, CDR2 SVGAGI. This CDR3 region has 16 residues.

This chain connects TRBV12-3 or TRBV12-4 to TRBJ2-7; D uncertain. CDR3 size: 14 residues. V lost 3 bases and J 0 bases, leaving 9 bases between the germline ends. In DNA, the CDR3 is TGTGCCAGCAGTTTTAGAGGAAACTCCTACGAGCAGTACTTC. Its translation is CASSFRGNSYEQYF.